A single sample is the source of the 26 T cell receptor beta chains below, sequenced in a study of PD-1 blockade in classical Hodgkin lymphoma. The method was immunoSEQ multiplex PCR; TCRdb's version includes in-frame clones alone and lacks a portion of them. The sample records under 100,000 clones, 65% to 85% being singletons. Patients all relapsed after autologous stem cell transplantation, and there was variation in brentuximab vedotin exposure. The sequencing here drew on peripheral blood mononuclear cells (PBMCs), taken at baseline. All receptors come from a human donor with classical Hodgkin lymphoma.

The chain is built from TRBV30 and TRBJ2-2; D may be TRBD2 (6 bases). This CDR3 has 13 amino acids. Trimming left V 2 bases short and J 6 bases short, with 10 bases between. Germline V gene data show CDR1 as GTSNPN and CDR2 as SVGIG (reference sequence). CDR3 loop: CAWSFREAGELFF. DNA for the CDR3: TGTGCCTGGAGTTTCAGGGAGGCCGGGGAGCTGTTTTTT.

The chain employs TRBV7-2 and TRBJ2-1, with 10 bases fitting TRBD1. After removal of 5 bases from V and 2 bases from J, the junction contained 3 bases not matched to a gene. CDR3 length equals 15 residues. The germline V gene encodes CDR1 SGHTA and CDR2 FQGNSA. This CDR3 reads CASSHGQGAYNEQFF. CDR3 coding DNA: TGTGCCAGCAGCCACGGACAGGGGGCCTACAATGAGCAGTTCTTC.

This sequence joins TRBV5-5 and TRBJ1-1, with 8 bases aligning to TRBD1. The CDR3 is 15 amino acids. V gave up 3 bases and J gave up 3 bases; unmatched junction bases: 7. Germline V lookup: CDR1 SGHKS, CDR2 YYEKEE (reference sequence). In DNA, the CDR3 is TGTGCCAGCAGCTCTCTGCAGGGGGCTTACACTGAAGCTTTCTTT. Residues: CASSSLQGAYTEAFF.

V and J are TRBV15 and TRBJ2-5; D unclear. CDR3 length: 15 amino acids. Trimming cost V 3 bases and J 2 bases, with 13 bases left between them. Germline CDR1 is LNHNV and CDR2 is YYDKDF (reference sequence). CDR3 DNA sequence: TGTGCCACCAGCAGGTTCGGTCAGAGTCAAGAGACCCAGTACTTC. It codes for CATSRFGQSQETQYF. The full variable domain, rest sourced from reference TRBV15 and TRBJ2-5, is DAMVIQNPRYQVTQFGKPVTLSCSQTLNHNVMYWYQQKSSQAPKLLFHYYDKDFNNEADTPDNFQSRRPNTSFCFLDIRSPGLGDTAMYLCATSRFGQSQETQYFGPGTRLLVL.

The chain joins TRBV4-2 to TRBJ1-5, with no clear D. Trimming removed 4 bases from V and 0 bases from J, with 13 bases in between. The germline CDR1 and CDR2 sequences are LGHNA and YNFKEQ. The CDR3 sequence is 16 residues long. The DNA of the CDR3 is TGTGCCAGCAGCCCCCAATCGATTTATAGCAATCAGCCCCAGCATTTT. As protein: CASSPQSIYSNQPQHF.

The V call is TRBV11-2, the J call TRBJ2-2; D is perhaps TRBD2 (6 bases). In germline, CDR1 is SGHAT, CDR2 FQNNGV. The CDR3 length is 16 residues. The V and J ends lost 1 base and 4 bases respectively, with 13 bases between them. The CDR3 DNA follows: TGTGCCAGCAGCTTAGGGGTGGGGGGTACCACCGGGGAGCTGTTTTTT. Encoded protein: CASSLGVGGTTGELFF.

The CDR3: CASSPRQGYNEQFF. In DNA, the CDR3 is TGTGCCAGCAGCCCCCGACAGGGCTACAATGAGCAGTTCTTC. The rearrangement links TRBV9 to TRBJ2-1, with 7 bases that match TRBD1. The CDR3 loop spans 14 amino acids. Germline-derived CDR1 and CDR2 are SGDLS and YYNGEE. V gave up 4 bases and J gave up 3 bases; unmatched junction bases: 4.

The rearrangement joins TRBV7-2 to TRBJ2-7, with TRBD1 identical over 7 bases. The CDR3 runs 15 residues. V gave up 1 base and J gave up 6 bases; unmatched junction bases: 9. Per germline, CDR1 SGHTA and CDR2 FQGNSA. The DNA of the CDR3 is TGTGCCAGCAGCTTAGTTGAGCTAGCAGGGGGCGAGCAGTACTTC. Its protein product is CASSLVELAGGEQYF.

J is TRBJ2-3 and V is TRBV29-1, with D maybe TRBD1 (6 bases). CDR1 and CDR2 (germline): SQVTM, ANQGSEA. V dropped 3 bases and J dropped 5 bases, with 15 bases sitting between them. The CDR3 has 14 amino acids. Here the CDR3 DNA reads TGCAGCGTTGAGGTGGGGGCGCTGGGAGATACGCAGTATTTT. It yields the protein CSVEVGALGDTQYF.

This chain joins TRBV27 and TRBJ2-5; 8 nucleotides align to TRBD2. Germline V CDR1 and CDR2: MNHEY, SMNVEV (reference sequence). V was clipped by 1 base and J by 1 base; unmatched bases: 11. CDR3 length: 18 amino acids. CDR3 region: CASSLWSGSTGTQETQYF. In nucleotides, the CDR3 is TGTGCCAGCAGTTTATGGAGCGGGAGTACAGGAACCCAAGAGACCCAGTACTTC.

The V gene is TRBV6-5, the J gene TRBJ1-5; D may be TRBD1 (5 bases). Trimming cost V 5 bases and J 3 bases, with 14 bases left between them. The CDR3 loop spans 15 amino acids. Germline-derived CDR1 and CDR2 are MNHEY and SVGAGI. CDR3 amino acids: CASSPRWGDNQPQHF. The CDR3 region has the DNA TGTGCCAGCAGTCCCCGGTGGGGGGACAATCAGCCCCAGCATTTT.

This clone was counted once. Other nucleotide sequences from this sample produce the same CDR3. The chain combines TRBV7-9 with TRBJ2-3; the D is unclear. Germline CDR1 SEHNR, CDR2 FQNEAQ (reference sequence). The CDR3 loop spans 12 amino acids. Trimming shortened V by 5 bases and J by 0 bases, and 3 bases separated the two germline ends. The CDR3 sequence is CASSASTDTQYF. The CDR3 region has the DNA TGTGCCAGCAGCGCTAGCACAGATACGCAGTATTTT.

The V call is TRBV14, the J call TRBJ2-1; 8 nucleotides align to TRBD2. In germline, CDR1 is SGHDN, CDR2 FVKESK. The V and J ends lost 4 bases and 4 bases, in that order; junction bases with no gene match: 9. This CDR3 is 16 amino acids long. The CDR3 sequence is CASSPHSSGRYNEQFF. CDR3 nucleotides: TGTGCCAGCAGCCCGCACTCTAGCGGGCGGTACAATGAGCAGTTCTTC.

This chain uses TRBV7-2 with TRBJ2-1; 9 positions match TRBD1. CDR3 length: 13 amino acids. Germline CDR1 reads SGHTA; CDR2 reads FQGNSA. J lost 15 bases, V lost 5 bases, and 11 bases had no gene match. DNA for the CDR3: TGTGCCAGCAGCCTGCTACAGGGGGCGGACCCGTTCTTC. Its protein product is CASSLLQGADPFF.

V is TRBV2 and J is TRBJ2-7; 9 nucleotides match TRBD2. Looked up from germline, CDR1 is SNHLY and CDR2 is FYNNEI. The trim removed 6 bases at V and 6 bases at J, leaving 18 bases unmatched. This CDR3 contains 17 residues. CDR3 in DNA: TGTGCCAGCAGGAGGTCGCTAGGGGCGGGAGGGCCGGGCGAGCAGTACTTC. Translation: CASRRSLGAGGPGEQYF.

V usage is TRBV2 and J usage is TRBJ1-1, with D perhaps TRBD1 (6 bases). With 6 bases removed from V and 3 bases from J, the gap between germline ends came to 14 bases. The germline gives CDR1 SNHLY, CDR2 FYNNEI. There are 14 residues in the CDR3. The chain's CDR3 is CASRRLQGYTEAFF. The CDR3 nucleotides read TGTGCCAGCAGGCGGCTACAGGGCTACACTGAAGCTTTCTTT.

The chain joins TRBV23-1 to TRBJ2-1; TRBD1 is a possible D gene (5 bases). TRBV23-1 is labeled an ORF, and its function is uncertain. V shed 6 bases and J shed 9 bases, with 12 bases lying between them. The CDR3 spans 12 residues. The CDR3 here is CASRTQGSEQFF. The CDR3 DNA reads TGCGCCAGCAGAACGCAGGGTAGTGAGCAGTTCTTC.

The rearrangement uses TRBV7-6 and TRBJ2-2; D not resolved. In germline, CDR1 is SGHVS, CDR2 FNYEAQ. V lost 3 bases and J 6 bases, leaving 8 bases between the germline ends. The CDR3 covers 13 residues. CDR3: CASSFVSPGELFF. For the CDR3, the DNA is TGTGCCAGCAGCTTTGTAAGCCCCGGGGAGCTGTTTTTT.

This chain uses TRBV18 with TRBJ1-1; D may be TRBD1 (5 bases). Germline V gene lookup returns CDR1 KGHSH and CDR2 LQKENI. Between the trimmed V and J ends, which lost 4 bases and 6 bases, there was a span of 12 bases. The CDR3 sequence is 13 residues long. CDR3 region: CASSQGFGAEAFF. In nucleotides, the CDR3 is TGTGCCAGCTCACAGGGGTTTGGGGCTGAAGCTTTCTTT.

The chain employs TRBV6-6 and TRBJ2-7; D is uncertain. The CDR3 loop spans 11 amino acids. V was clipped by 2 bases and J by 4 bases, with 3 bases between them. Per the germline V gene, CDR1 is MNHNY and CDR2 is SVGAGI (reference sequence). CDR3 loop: CASSYLYEQYF. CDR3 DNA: TGTGCCAGCAGTTACCTGTACGAGCAGTACTTC.

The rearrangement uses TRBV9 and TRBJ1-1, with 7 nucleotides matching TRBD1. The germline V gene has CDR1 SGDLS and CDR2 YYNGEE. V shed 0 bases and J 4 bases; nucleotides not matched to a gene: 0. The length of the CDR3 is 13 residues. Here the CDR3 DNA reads TGTGCCAGCAGCGTAGAGGGGGCCACTGAAGCTTTCTTT. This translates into CASSVEGATEAFF.

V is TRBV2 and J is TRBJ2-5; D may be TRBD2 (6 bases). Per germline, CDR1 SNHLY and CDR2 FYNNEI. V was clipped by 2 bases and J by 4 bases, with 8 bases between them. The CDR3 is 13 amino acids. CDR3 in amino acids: CASSEQGGETQYF. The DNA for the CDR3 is TGTGCCAGCAGTGAACAGGGAGGAGAGACCCAGTACTTC.

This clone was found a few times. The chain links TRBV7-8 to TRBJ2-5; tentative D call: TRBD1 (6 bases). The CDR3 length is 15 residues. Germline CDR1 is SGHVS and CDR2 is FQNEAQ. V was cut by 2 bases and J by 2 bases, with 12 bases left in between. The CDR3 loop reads CASSLMVGAQETQYF. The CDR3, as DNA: TGTGCCAGCAGCTTAATGGTGGGGGCTCAAGAGACCCAGTACTTC.

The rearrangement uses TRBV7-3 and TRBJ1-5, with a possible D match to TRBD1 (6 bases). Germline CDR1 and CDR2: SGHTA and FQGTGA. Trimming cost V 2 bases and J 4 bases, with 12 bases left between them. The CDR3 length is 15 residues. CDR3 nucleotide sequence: TGTGCCAGCAGCTTATCGGGGGCGAATAATCAGCCCCAGCATTTT. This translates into CASSLSGANNQPQHF.

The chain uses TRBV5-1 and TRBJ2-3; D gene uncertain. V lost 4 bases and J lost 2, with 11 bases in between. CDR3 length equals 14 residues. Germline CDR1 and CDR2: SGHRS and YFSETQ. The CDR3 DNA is TGCGCCAGCAGCGCGGACGGAACCACAGATACGCAGTATTTT. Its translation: CASSADGTTDTQYF.

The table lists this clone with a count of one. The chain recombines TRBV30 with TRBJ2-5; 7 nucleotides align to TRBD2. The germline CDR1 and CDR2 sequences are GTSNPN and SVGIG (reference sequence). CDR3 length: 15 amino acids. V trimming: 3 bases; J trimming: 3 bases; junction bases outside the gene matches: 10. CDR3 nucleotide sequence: TGTGCCTGGAGCCTTGGGCTAGCGGATAAAGAGACCCAGTACTTC. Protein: CAWSLGLADKETQYF.